The 5 T cell receptor beta chains reported below all come from one sample, sequenced in a study of a mutant IDH1 vaccine in newly diagnosed glioma. Time point of the sample: week 47, end of study. With topical imiquimod, each dose of the vaccine consisted of 300 ug of mutant IDH1 20-mer peptide. Their antigen targets remain unknown. Some clones are missing from TCRdb's copy, which holds only in-frame ones; the method was immunoSEQ multiplex PCR. The table includes around 60,000 clones, 83% detected once. The sequencing here drew on PBMCs, taken from a glioma patient whose treatment included an IDH1 peptide vaccine. The receptors derive from a young man with glioma.

The rearrangement uses TRBV7-9 and TRBJ2-3, with unresolved D. Trimming pared 4 bases from V and 4 bases from J, leaving 3 bases between. Germline CDR1 is SEHNR and CDR2 is FQNEAQ (reference sequence). The CDR3 extends over 11 amino acids. CDR3 sequence: CASSSPDTQYF. The CDR3, as DNA: TGTGCCAGCAGCTCACCAGATACGCAGTATTTT.

The J gene is TRBJ1-5, the V gene TRBV6-5; possibly TRBD1 for D (5 bases). CDR1 MNHEY and CDR2 SVGAGI come from the germline V gene. V shed 6 bases and J shed 3 bases, with 15 bases lying between them. The CDR3 consists of 15 residues. CDR3 sequence reads: CASRVRGGINQPQHF. DNA for the CDR3: TGTGCCAGCAGAGTGCGGGGGGGGATCAATCAGCCCCAGCATTTT.

The chain is built from TRBV27 and TRBJ2-7; D not resolved. The length of the CDR3 is 13 residues. The V end lost 0 bases, the J end lost 2 bases, and 5 bases lay between the germline ends. Germline assignment: CDR1 MNHEY and CDR2 SMNVEV (reference sequence). The CDR3 DNA follows: TGTGCCAGCAGTTTATCGACTGCCTACGAGCAGTACTTC. Translated, it gives CASSLSTAYEQYF.

V usage is TRBV6-5 and J usage is TRBJ1-1; D not resolved. The CDR3 loop spans 14 amino acids. V shed 0 bases and J shed 4 bases, with 9 bases lying between them. Germline CDR1 is MNHEY and CDR2 is SVGAGI. Written as DNA, the CDR3 is TGTGCCAGCAGTTACTCGGAAACCGGCACTGAAGCTTTCTTT. Protein sequence: CASSYSETGTEAFF.

The CDR3 spells CASSPNRGADYGYTF. CDR3 coding DNA: TGTGCCAGCAGTCCTAATCGGGGGGCGGACTATGGCTACACCTTC. The chain carries TRBV28 and TRBJ1-2, with D possibly being TRBD1 (6 bases). The CDR3 contains 15 residues. In germline, CDR1 is MDHEN, CDR2 SYDVKM. Trimming removed 5 bases from V and 3 bases from J, with 16 bases in between.